This TCR beta chain was recorded in a study of shared clonotypes between healthy human individuals. CD4+ cell separation produced CD45RA+ naive and CD45RA-negative memory subsets. Samples underwent the assay at deep level. For each subset, genomic DNA was distributed in equal portions over several immunoSEQ plates. Clones were read by immunoSEQ multiplex PCR, and TCRdb kept only the in-frame ones, dropping some. The sample includes approximately 530,000 clones, 90% to 97% of them seen just once. Trimming removed 6 bases at V and 5 bases at J, with 14 bases between. The CDR3 length is 14 residues. The V gene's germline CDR1 is KGHSH and CDR2 LQKENI.

This sequence was found in a woman in her thirties in good health. The chain is built from TRBV18 and TRBJ1-5; D might be TRBD1 (6 bases). The sequenced sample consisted of naive CD4+ T cells sorted from blood. Subset noted: CD45RA+ positively selected. In nucleotides, the CDR3 is TGTGCCAGCTCCGCGGGAGGGGGTGATCAGCCCCAGCATTTT. Translating gives CASSAGGGDQPQHF.